The text below deals with one T cell receptor (beta chain). Its antigen is undetermined. Healthy HIV-negative adults without recent acute infections or vaccinations served as donors. The data originate from a study of shared clonotypes between healthy human individuals. Germline CDR1 reads SGHNT; CDR2 reads YYREEE (reference sequence). CDR3 length equals 16 residues. J was trimmed by 3 bases and V by 4 bases; bases with no gene match: 5. General study findings and limits: Specimens sampled were limited to blood, with tissue repertoires likely differing. The study found roughly 5.3% of naive CD4 clonotypes shared across a few donors. Sequencing depth was a factor that was expected to affect clonotype sharing among donors.

Sequencing used immunoSEQ multiplex PCR; TCRdb keeps in-frame clones, though not all of them. Of about 960,000 clones listed, approximately 80% are singletons. The V and J genes are TRBV5-4 and TRBJ2-5, with 14 bases that match TRBD2. The sample taken for sequencing was memory CD4+ T cells sorted from blood. Subset described: CD45RA-negative fraction. The TCR was taken from a man between 18 and 29 years old in good health. The CDR3 DNA is TGTGCCAGCAGCCCGGGACTAGCGGGGGAGAAAGAGACCCAGTACTTC. Protein product: CASSPGLAGEKETQYF.